This T cell receptor beta chain was recovered during a study of T-cell memory formation after mild COVID-19. Germline CDR1 reads LGHNA; CDR2 reads YSLEER. The CDR3 extends over 16 amino acids. The trim removed 2 bases at V and 5 bases at J, leaving 10 bases unmatched. Only a few counts were recorded for this clonotype. TCRdb re-analysed the 5' RACE reads in MiXCR, keeping a single row per CDR3 protein. The table lists under 300,000 distinct CDR3 sequences, around 15% of them singletons, with approximately 3.5% in the top ten. This TCR was sampled from a man between 18 and 29 years old who had mild COVID-19 (a few samples of this study predate the infection). Cell type and time point are not known. What was sequenced was PBMCs or a T cell subset sorted from them (not recorded which). The rearrangement uses TRBV4-3 and TRBJ2-5, with TRBD1 matching 8 bases. CDR3 amino acids: CASSQNQGAWGETQYF. The CDR3 DNA sequence: TGCGCCAGCAGCCAAAATCAGGGGGCGTGGGGGGAGACCCAGTACTTC.